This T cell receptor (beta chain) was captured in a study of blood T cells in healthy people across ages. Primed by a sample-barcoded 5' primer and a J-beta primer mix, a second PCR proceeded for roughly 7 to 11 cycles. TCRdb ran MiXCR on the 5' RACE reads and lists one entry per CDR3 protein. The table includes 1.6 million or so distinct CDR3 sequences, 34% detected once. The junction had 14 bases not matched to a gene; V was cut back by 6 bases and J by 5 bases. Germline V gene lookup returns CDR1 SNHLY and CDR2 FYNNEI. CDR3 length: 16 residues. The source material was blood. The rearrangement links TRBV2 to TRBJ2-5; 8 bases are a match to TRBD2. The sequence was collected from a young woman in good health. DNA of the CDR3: TGTGCCAGCAGCGTTTGGCCAGCGGGAGTTATGGAGACCCAGTACTTC. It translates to CASSVWPAGVMETQYF.